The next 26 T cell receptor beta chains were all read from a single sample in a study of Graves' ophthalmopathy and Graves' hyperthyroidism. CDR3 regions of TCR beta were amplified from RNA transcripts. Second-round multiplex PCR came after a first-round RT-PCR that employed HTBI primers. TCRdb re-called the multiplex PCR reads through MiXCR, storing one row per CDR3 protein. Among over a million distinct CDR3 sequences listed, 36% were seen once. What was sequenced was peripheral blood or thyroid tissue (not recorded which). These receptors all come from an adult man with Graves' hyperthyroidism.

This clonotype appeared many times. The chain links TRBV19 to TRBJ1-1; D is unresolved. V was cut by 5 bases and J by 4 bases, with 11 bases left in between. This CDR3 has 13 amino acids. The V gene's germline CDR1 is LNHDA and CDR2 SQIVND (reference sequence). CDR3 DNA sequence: TGTGCCAGTAGTCGCGGGGTACGCACTGAAGCTTTCTTT. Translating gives CASSRGVRTEAFF.

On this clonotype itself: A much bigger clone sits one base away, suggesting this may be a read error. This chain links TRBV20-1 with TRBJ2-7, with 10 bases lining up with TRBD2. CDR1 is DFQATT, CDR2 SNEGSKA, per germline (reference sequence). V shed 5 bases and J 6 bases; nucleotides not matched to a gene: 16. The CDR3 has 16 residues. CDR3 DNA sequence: TGCAGTGCTTCTGGGGCTAGCGGGAGTCCCTATCTCGAGCAGTACTTC. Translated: CSASGASGSPYLEQYF.

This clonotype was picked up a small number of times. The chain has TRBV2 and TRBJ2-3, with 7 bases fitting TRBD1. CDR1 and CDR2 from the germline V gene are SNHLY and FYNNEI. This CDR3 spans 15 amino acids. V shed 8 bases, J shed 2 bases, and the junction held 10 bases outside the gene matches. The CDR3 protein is CASVQGFESTDTQYF. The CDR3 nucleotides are TGTGCCAGCGTACAGGGGTTTGAATCCACAGATACGCAGTATTTT.

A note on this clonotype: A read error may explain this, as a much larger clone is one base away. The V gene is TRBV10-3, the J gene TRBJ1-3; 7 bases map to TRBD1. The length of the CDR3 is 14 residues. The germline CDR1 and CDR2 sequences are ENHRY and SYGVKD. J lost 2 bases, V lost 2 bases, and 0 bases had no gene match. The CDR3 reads CAISETGAGNTIYF. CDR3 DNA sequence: TGTGCCATCAGTGAGACAGGGGCTGGAAACACCATATATTTT.

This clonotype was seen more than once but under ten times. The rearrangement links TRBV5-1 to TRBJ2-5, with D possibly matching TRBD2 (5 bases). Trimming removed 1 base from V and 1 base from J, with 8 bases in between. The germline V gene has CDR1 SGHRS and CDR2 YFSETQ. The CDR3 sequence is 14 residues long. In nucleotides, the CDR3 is TGCGCCAGCAGCTTGAGGGAGTTCCAAGAGACCCAGTACTTC. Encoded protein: CASSLREFQETQYF.

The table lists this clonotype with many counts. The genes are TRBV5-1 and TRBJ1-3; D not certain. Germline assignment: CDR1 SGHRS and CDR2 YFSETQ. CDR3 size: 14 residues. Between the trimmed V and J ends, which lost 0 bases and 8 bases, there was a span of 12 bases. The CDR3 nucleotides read TGCGCCAGCAGCTTGGGCGCTGGGATCGACACCATATATTTT. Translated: CASSLGAGIDTIYF. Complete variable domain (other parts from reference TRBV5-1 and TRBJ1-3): KAGVTQTPRYLIKTRGQQVTLSCSPISGHRSVSWYQQTPGQGLQFLFEYFSETQRNKGNFPGRFSGRQFSNSRSEMNVSTLELGDSALYLCASSLGAGIDTIYFGEGSWLTVV.

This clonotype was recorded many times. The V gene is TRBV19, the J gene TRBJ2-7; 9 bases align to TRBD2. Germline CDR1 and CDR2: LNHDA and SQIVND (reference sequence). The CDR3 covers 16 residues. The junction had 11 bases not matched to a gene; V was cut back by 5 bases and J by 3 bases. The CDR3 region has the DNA TGTGCCAGTAGTCCCCACCTGACTAGCGGAATCTACGAGCAGTACTTC. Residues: CASSPHLTSGIYEQYF.

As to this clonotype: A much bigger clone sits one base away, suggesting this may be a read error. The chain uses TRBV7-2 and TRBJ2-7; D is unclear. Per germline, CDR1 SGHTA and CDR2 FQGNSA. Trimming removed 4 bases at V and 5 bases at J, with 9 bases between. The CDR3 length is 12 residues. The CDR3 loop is CASSSAWNEQYF. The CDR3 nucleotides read TGTGCCAGCAGCTCAGCGTGGAACGAGCAGTACTTC.

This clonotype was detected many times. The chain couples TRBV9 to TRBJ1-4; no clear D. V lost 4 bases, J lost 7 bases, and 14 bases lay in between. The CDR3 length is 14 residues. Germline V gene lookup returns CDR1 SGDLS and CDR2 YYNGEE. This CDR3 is CASSWTERREKLFF. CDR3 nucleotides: TGTGCCAGCAGCTGGACGGAGCGTCGTGAAAAACTGTTTTTT.

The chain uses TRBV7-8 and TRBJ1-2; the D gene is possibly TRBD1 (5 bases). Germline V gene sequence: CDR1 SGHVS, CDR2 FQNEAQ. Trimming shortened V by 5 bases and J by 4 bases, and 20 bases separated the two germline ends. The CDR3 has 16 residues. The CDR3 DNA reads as TGTGCCAGCAGCCAGGGACCGAGCCTACGGGGCTATGGCTACACCTTC. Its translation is CASSQGPSLRGYGYTF.

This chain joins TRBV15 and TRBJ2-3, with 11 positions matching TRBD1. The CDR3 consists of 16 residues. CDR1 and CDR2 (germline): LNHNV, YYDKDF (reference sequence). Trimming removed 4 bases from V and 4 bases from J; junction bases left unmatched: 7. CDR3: CATSTRTGGGSDTQYF. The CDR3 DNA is TGTGCCACCAGCACCCGGACAGGGGGCGGTTCAGATACGCAGTATTTT.

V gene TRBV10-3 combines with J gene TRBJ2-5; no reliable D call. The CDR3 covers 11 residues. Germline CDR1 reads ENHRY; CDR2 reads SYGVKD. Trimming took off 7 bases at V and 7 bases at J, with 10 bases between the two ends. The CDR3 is CAITKSGTQYF. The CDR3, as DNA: TGTGCCATCACCAAATCCGGGACCCAGTACTTC.

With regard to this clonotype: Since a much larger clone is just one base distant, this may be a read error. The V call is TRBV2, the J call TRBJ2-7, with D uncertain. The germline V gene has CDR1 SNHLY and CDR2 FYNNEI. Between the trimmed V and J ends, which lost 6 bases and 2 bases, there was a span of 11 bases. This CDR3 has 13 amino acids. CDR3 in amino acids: CASRESLAYEQYF. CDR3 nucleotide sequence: TGTGCCAGCAGGGAATCATTGGCCTACGAGCAGTACTTC. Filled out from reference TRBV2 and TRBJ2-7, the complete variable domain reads EPEVTQTPSHQVTQMGQEVILRCVPISNHLYFYWYRQILGQKVEFLVSFYNNEISEKSEIFDDQFSVERPDGSNFTLKIRSTKLEDSAMYFCASRESLAYEQYFGPGTRLTVT.

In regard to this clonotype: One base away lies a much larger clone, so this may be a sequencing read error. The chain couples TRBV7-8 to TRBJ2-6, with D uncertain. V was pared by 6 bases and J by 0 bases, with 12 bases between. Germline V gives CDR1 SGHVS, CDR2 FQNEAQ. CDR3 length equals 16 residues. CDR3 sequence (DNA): TGTGCCAGCAGGTCAACGAGGATCTCTGGGGCCAACGTCCTGACTTTC. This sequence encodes CASRSTRISGANVLTF.

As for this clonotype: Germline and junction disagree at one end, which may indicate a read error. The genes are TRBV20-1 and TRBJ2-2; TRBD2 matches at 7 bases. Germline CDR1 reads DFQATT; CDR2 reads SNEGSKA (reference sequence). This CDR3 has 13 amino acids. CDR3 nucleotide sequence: TGCAGTGTCGGCGGGAGTATTACCGGGGAGCTGCTTTTT. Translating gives CSVGGSITGELLF.

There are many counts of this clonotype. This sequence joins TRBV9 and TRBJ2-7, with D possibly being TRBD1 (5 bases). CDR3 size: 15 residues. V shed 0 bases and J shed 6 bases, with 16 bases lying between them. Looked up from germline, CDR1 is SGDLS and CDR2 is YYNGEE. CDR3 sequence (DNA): TGTGCCAGCAGCGTAGCCACGGTGGGGCTCGGCGAGCAGTACTTC. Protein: CASSVATVGLGEQYF.

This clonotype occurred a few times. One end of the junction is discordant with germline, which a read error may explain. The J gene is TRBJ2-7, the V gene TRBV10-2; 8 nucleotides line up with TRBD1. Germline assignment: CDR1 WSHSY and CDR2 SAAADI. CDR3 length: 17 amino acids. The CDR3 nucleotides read TGTGCCAGCAGCTTGGTACCGGTAGGACAGGGATACTACGAGCAGTACTTC. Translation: CASSLVPVGQGYYEQYF.

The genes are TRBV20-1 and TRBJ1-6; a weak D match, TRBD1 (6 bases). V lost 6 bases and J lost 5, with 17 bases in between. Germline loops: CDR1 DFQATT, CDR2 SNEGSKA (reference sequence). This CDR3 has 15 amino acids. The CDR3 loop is CSAIEDSPHNSPLHF. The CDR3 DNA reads TGCAGTGCCATAGAGGACAGCCCCCATAATTCACCCCTCCACTTT.

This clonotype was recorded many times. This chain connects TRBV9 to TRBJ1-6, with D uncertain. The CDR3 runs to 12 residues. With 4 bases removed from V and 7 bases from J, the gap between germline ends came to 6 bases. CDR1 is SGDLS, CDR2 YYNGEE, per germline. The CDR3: CASSQMNSPLHF. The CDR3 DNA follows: TGTGCCAGCAGCCAAATGAATTCACCCCTCCACTTT.

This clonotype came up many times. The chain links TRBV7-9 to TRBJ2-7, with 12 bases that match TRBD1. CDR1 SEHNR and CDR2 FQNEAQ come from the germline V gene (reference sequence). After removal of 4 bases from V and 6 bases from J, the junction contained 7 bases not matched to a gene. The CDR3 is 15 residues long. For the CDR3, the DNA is TGTGCCAGCAGCTGGTCCCGGGACAGGGGGCTCGAGCAGTACTTC. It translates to CASSWSRDRGLEQYF. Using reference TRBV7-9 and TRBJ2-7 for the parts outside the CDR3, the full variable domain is DTGVSQNPRHKITKRGQNVTFRCDPISEHNRLYWYRQTLGQGPEFLTYFQNEAQLEKSRLLSDRFSAERPKGSFSTLEIQRTEQGDSAMYLCASSWSRDRGLEQYFGPGTRLTVT.

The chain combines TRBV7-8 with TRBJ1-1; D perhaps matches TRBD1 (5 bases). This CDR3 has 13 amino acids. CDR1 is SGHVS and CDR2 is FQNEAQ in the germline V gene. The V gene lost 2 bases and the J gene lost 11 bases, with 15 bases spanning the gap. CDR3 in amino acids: CASSLKGPSEAFF. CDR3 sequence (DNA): TGTGCCAGCAGCTTAAAGGGACCATCGGAGGCTTTCTTT.

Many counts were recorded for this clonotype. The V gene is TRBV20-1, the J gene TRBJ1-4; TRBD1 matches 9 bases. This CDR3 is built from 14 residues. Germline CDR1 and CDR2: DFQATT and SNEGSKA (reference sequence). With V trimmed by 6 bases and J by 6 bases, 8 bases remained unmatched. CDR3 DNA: TGCAGTGCCAAATCCGGGACAGGGCATGAAAAACTGTTTTTT. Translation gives CSAKSGTGHEKLFF.

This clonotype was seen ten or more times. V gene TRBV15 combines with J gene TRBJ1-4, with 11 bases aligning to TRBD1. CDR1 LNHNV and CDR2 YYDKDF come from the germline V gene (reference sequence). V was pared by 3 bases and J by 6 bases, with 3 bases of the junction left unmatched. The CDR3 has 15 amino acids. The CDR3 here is CATSRPDRGHEKLFF. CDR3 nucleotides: TGTGCCACCAGCAGGCCGGACAGGGGGCATGAAAAACTGTTTTTT.

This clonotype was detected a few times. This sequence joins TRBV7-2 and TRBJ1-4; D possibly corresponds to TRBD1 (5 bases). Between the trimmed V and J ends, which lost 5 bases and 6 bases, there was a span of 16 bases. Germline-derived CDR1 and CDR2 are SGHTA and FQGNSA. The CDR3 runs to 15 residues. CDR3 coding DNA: TGTGCCAGCAGCCCCTCAGGGATATTTTATGAAAAACTGTTTTTT. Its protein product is CASSPSGIFYEKLFF.

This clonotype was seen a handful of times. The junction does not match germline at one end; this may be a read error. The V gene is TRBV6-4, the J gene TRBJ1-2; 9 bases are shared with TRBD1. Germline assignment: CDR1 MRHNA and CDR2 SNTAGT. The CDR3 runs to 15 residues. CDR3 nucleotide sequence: TGTGCCAGCAGTTACTCGACAGGGGGAGACTATGGCTACACCTTC. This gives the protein CASSYSTGGDYGYTF.

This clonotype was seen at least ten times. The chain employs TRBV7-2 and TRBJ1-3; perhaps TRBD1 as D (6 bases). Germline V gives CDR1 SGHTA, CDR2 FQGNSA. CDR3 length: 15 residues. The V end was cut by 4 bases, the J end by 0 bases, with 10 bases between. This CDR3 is CASSSDRLSGNTIYF. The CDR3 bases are TGTGCCAGCAGCTCCGACAGGCTCTCTGGAAACACCATATATTTT.